This is a list of T cell receptor beta chains from one sample in a study of T cell responses to AZD1222 COVID-19 vaccine. Sequencing used immunoSEQ multiplex PCR; TCRdb keeps in-frame clones, though not all of them. The repertoire consists of 34,000 or so clones, with approximately 91% occurring once and the leading ten covering 5.5% to 7%. The input for sequencing was peripheral blood, taken on day 0 of AZD1222 vaccination. The source is an adult in good health. CDR3s leave out the opening cysteine and the closing phenylalanine or tryptophan.

j_call v_call cdr3_aa
TRBJ2-1 TRBV24-1 ATSEIADGEQF
TRBJ2-7 TRBV6-2/TRBV6-3 ASSYGGLAGVLSYEQY
TRBJ2-7 TRBV28 ASSKTGGESHEQY
TRBJ1-1 TRBV29-1 SVDRGLGTEAF
TRBJ2-3 TRBV7-2 ASGWASSTDTQY
TRBJ1-4 TRBV6-5 ASSWAGFKEKLF
TRBJ1-2 TRBV9 ASSVDGAYGYT
TRBJ1-2 TRBV3-1/TRBV3-2 ASSQGQGNYGYT
TRBJ1-5 TRBV4-1 ASSQRGGRGYNQPQH
TRBJ2-1 TRBV19 ASSIRATYNEQF
TRBJ2-7 TRBV5-1 ASRASGSYEQY
TRBJ2-7 TRBV5-1 ASSLGGRLIYEQY
TRBJ2-6 TRBV19 ASTPEGVGSGANVLT
TRBJ1-4 TRBV6-1 ASSESPGSGEKLF
TRBJ1-6 TRBV3-1/TRBV3-2 ASSQGAGNSPLH
TRBJ1-2 TRBV6-5 ASRAVYGYT
TRBJ1-1 TRBV6-5 ASSSNTGVTEAF
TRBJ1-1 TRBV10-3 AIRVNTEAF
TRBJ2-5 TRBV3-1/TRBV3-2 ASSPYLTAGRETQY
TRBJ2-4 TRBV2 ASRGDSSLAKNIQY
TRBJ2-7 TRBV7-2 ASSLISGRTYEQY
TRBJ1-3 TRBV3-1/TRBV3-2 ASSQDRGVSSGNTIY
TRBJ1-1 TRBV5-1 ASNPAGNTEAF
TRBJ1-2 TRBV10-3 AITTGTGYGYT
TRBJ2-7 TRBV27 ASSLSWGANEQY
TRBJ1-6 TRBV7-9 ASSREDRDSSPLH
TRBJ2-7 TRBV6-5 ASSRTAQGSYEQY
TRBJ2-3 TRBV28 ASSLDQPSDTQY
TRBJ2-7 TRBV6-1 ASSSPGGGGYEQY
TRBJ2-1 TRBV9 ASSVAGGTYNEQF
TRBJ2-3 TRBV6-5 ASIIGGAGTDTQY
TRBJ1-2 TRBV5-1 ASRSGEYGYT
TRBJ1-6 TRBV18 ASSPPGQGGNSPLH
TRBJ2-1 TRBV5-1 ASSFRASGRSYNEQF
TRBJ1-1 TRBV7-6 ASSLIGQVGTEAF
TRBJ2-3 TRBV5-3 ARSLSGRKGTDTQY
TRBJ2-2 TRBV11-3 ASSLASNTGELF
TRBJ2-7 TRBV5-5 ATRGPTYEQY
TRBJ1-4 TRBV10-3 AISGDAPTNEKLF
TRBJ1-3 TRBV7-9 ASSRQSGTGPGNTIY
TRBJ1-1 TRBV28 ASSLVMNTEAF
TRBJ1-2 TRBV6-5 ASSFTGDYGYT
TRBJ1-1 TRBV7-9 ASKGQNLPGTEAF
TRBJ1-2 TRBV28 ASSSPGAGGYT
TRBJ1-5 TRBV18 ASSLGTENQPQH
TRBJ1-5 TRBV6-5 ASRTGNQPQH
TRBJ1-2 TRBV4-1 ASSPGRVGGYT
TRBJ2-7 TRBV3-1/TRBV3-2 ASSPSRNRATYEQY